The entry below describes one TCR beta chain. V was pared by 0 bases and J by 4 bases, with 19 bases of the junction left unmatched. This CDR3 spans 21 amino acids. CDR1 and CDR2 from the germline V gene are SGHVS and FNYEAQ. Authors' analysis steps: By means of reference gene primer amplification, nucleated cell counts were estimated. Clones were read by immunoSEQ multiplex PCR, and TCRdb kept only the in-frame ones, dropping some. Clone size and V and J calls were adopted from that table, with D and trimming inferred from the DNA. The sample includes about 220,000 clones, roughly 85% seen only once; the top ten take roughly 2.3%. This sample is part of a study of blood T cell repertoires in COVID-19. Looking at the study overall: Sample material is recorded as cDNA or gDNA derived from T cells, B-cell-depleted T cells, or PBMCs.

The sample comprised peripheral blood. V is TRBV7-6 and J is TRBJ1-1; 11 bases map to TRBD1. This clonotype originated in a man aged 25 to 45 who had recovered from COVID-19. As DNA, the CDR3 is TGTGCCAGCAGCTTAGCGCCTGGCTGGGACAGGGGGTCGGGGGTGAGCACTGAAGCTTTCTTT. It encodes CASSLAPGWDRGSGVSTEAFF. The whole variable domain, filled in from reference TRBV7-6 and TRBJ1-1, reads GAGVSQSPRYKVTKRGQDVALRCDPISGHVSLYWYRQALGQGPEFLTYFNYEAQQDKSGLPNDRFSAERPEGSISTLTIQRTEQRDSAMYRCASSLAPGWDRGSGVSTEAFFGQGTRLTVV.